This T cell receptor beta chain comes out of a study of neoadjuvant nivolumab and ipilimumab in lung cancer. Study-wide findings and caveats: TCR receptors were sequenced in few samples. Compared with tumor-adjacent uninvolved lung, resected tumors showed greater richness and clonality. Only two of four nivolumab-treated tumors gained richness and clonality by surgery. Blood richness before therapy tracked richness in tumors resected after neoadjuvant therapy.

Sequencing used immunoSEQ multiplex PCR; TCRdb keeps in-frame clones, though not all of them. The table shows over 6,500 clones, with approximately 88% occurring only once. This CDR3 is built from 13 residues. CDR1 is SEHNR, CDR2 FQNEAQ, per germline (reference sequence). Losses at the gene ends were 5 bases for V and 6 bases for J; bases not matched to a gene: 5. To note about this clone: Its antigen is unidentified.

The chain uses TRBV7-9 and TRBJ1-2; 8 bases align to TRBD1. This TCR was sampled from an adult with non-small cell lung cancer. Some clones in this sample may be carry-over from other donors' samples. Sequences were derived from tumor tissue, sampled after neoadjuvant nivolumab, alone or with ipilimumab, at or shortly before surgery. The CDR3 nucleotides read TGTGCCAGCAGCCCAACAGGGGGGCATGGCTACACCTTC. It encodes CASSPTGGHGYTF.